These 8 T cell receptor beta chains share one sample of origin, sequenced in a study of shared clonotypes between healthy human individuals. Libraries were prepared by immunoSEQ multiplex PCR; TCRdb keeps only in-frame clonotypes and omits some of them. The sample holds roughly 1,100,000 clones; around 75% are singletons and the top ten take roughly 1.5%. The sequencing input was memory CD4+ T cells sorted from blood. Subset specified: CD45RA-negative fraction. The source is a man aged 18-30 years in good health.

This chain uses TRBV6-5 with TRBJ2-4; TRBD1 matches at 9 bases. CDR3 size: 15 residues. Germline CDR1 MNHEY, CDR2 SVGAGI. V lost 0 bases to trimming and J lost 9 bases; unmatched junction nucleotides: 6. Written as DNA, the CDR3 is TGTGCCAGCAGTTACTCGAGACAGGGGGTAGGCATTCAGTACTTC. Protein sequence: CASSYSRQGVGIQYF.

The chain has TRBV6-1 and TRBJ1-2; maybe TRBD1 (5 bases). The CDR3 consists of 14 residues. CDR1 is MNHNS and CDR2 is SASEGT in the germline V gene. Trimming shortened V by 6 bases and J by 5 bases, and 16 bases separated the two germline ends. The CDR3 DNA sequence: TGTGCCAGCAGGGAGGACGGACATCGTTATGGCTACACCTTC. It codes for CASREDGHRYGYTF.

This clone was counted between two and nine times. CDR3 sequence reads: CATGTGNFYGYTF. CDR3 sequence (DNA): TGTGCCACCGGGACAGGGAATTTCTATGGCTACACCTTC. The chain has TRBV19 and TRBJ1-2; 9 nucleotides align to TRBD1. V trimming: 10 bases; J trimming: 4 bases; junction bases outside the gene matches: 7. Germline CDR1 is LNHDA and CDR2 is SQIVND (reference sequence). The CDR3 runs to 13 residues.

A single count supports this clone. The chain couples TRBV30 to TRBJ1-1; TRBD1 agrees at 10 bases. Trimming at V came to 2 bases and at J to 5 bases, leaving 5 bases not matched to a gene. The CDR3 extends over 14 amino acids. Germline V gene lookup returns CDR1 GTSNPN and CDR2 SVGIG (reference sequence). The CDR3 region has the DNA TGTGCCTGGAGTACCGGGACAGGGGTTACTGAAGCTTTCTTT. Its protein is CAWSTGTGVTEAFF.

This sequence joins TRBV10-3 and TRBJ1-6, with D maybe TRBD1 (6 bases). The CDR3 is 15 amino acids. Germline V gives CDR1 ENHRY, CDR2 SYGVKD. Trimming stripped 0 bases from V and 9 bases from J, with 12 bases between. The CDR3 is CAISESRTAFSPLHF. CDR3 sequence (DNA): TGTGCCATCAGTGAGTCCCGGACAGCTTTTTCACCCCTCCACTTT.

Comments on this clone: This same CDR3 is encoded by further DNA sequences in the sample. This chain uses TRBV18 with TRBJ2-7; 7 nucleotides line up with TRBD1. CDR1 is KGHSH and CDR2 is LQKENI in the germline V gene. V was pared by 3 bases and J by 2 bases, with 1 base of the junction left unmatched. This CDR3 is 13 amino acids long. The CDR3 region has the DNA TGTGCCAGCTCACCTACAGGGGCCTACGAGCAGTACTTC. Amino acid sequence: CASSPTGAYEQYF.

The V call is TRBV5-4, the J call TRBJ2-3; the D is unclear. Germline V lookup: CDR1 SGHNT, CDR2 YYREEE (reference sequence). This CDR3 is 14 amino acids long. The germline V and J ends were trimmed by 6 bases and 0 bases, with 11 bases remaining between them. The CDR3 spells CASKQQPSTDTQYF. In nucleotides, the CDR3 is TGTGCCAGCAAACAGCAACCTAGCACAGATACGCAGTATTTT. Variable domain in full (rest from reference TRBV5-4 and TRBJ2-3): ETGVTQSPTHLIKTRGQQVTLRCSSQSGHNTVSWYQQALGQGPQFIFQYYREEENGRGNFPPRFSGLQFPNYSSELNVNALELDDSALYLCASKQQPSTDTQYFGPGTRLTVL.

This chain connects TRBV10-1 to TRBJ2-4, with D hard to call. V lost 0 bases and J 9 bases, leaving 12 bases between the germline ends. The CDR3 is 14 amino acids. CDR1 and CDR2 from the germline V gene are WNHNN and SYGVQD (reference sequence). The CDR3 spells CASSESLQKAIQYF. CDR3 DNA sequence: TGCGCCAGCAGTGAGTCTTTACAGAAGGCCATTCAGTACTTC.